This T cell receptor (beta chain) was recorded in a study of blood T cell repertoires in COVID-19. Across the whole study: T cells, B-cell-depleted T cells, or PBMCs supplied cDNA or gDNA.

Authors' processing steps: From reference gene primer amplification, estimates of nucleated cell counts were derived. The repertoire was sequenced with immunoSEQ multiplex PCR; TCRdb's copy has only in-frame clones and lacks some. V and J calls and clone size are as listed in that table; D and trimming were resolved from the DNA. The sample contains around 100,000 clones, about 87% of which appear only once. Germline V gene sequence: CDR1 MDHEN, CDR2 SYDVKM. This CDR3 has 20 residues. The ends were cut back, 6 bases at V and 2 bases at J, with 29 bases in the middle. The receptor comes from a man aged 45 to 65 with active or convalescent COVID-19. The chain has TRBV28 and TRBJ1-5, with D perhaps TRBD1 (6 bases). Specimen: peripheral blood. For the CDR3, the DNA is TGTGCCAGCAGCTTGGATCTCAGGGGTAGGGATCCGGTGGGCAATCAGCCCCAGCATTTT. Translated, it gives CASSLDLRGRDPVGNQPQHF.